The rows below give T cell receptor beta chains drawn from one sample of a study of Ad26.COV2.S vaccination and SARS-CoV-2 variants. Here immunoSEQ multiplex PCR was the method, and the copy in TCRdb shows in-frame clones only, minus some. The sample lists some 290,000 clones; about 86% were seen once. This sample comprised peripheral blood, obtained in a trial of Ad26.COV2.S vaccine versus placebo. All receptors derive from a person aged 18 to 65 who received the Ad26.COV2.S COVID-19 vaccine or a placebo. CDR3s leave out the opening cysteine and the closing phenylalanine or tryptophan.

V,J,CDR3
TRBV27,TRBJ1-6,AARDRIANSPLH
TRBV7-8,TRBJ2-3,ASSLYERSGDTQY
TRBV11-2,TRBJ2-7,ASSSADEQY
TRBV12-5,TRBJ2-3,ASGLAYTDTQY
TRBV2,TRBJ2-7,ASSEGRGFGEQY
TRBV30,TRBJ1-1,AQEGGAF
TRBV7-5,TRBJ1-6,ARSLGQGSGSPLH
TRBV7-2,TRBJ2-3,ASSQSGLAGGIDTQY
TRBV2,TRBJ1-3,ASSFSGNTIY
TRBV7-9,TRBJ1-1,ASSLGGPIFSKAF
TRBV7-8,TRBJ1-1,ASSLARGSKMNTEAF
TRBV18,TRBJ1-3,ASSPSYGDSNGNTIY
TRBV7-2,TRBJ2-5,ASSLGQGREETQY
TRBV5-6,TRBJ1-1,ASSRQGNTEAF
TRBV3-1/TRBV3-2,TRBJ1-2,ASSLHFRGGSRNYGYT
TRBV10-3,TRBJ2-1,AISRGSGVEQF
TRBV7-2,TRBJ1-6,ASGFPGPYNSPLH
TRBV7-9,TRBJ1-2,ASSGVYGYT
TRBV19,TRBJ1-6,ASNQGQGGSPLH
TRBV18,TRBJ2-7,ASSIGGGEQY
TRBV4-2,TRBJ1-1,ASSVRGSGATTEAF
TRBV27,TRBJ2-1,ASSQRDRAYNEQF
TRBV7-8,TRBJ2-1,ASSLRSGTQGANEQF
TRBV7-9,TRBJ2-1,ASSPRGAREQF
TRBV10-3,TRBJ1-3,AIREGQGATGNTIY
TRBV3-1/TRBV3-2,TRBJ1-3,ASSSPTRFSGNTIY
TRBV3-1/TRBV3-2,TRBJ1-1,ASRQGRVRNTEAF
TRBV5-4,TRBJ2-3,ASTQGGTSTDTQY
TRBV5-1,TRBJ1-1,ASSLPGQGMEAF
TRBV3-1/TRBV3-2,TRBJ1-6,ASSQEGSPLH
TRBV2,TRBJ1-3,ASSPGGGRPSGNTIY
TRBV30,TRBJ1-1,AWSRAGTTEAF
TRBV24-1,TRBJ2-1,ATSDSISPHEQF
TRBV10-3,TRBJ1-4,AIREGQGAANEKLF
TRBV5-1,TRBJ1-6,ASSLGRVGSPLH
TRBV10-3,TRBJ2-6,AIGGETGRQGSYGANVLT
TRBV2,TRBJ1-1,ASSALKTEAF
TRBV19,TRBJ1-5,ASSIDSRQGGSGPQH
TRBV7-8,TRBJ1-5,ASSQWDSRPQH
TRBV19,TRBJ1-3,ASSTRTGNTLLSGNTIY
TRBV7-9,TRBJ1-6,ASSLAPTLTLNNSPLH
TRBV6-4,TRBJ2-3,ASSDSGCSADTQY
TRBV5-1,TRBJ1-1,ASSSRTGGWETEAF